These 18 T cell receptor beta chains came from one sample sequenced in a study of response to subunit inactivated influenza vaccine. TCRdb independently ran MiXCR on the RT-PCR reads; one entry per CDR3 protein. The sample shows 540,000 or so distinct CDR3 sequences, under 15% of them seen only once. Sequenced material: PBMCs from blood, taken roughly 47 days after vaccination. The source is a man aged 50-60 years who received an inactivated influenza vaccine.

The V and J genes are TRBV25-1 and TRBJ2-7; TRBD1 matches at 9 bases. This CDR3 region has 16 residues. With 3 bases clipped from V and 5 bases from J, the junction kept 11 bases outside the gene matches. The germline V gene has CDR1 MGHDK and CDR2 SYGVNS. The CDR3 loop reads CASSDLGTGKWDEQYF. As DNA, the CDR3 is TGTGCCAGCAGTGATCTTGGGACAGGGAAGTGGGACGAGCAGTACTTC.

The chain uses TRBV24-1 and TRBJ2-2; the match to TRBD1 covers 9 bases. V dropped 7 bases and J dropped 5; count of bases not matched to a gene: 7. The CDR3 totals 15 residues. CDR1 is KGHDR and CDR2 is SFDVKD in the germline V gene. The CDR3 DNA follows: TGTGCCACCAGCGACACAGGGGGCCGGACCGGGGAGCTGTTTTTT. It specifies CATSDTGGRTGELFF.

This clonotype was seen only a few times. The CDR3 protein is CASSPWGRNSGNTIYF. The CDR3 DNA sequence: TGTGCCAGCAGCCCGTGGGGTAGGAACTCTGGAAACACCATATATTTT. The rearrangement links TRBV9 to TRBJ1-3; D ambiguous. The CDR3 has 16 residues. The germline V gene encodes CDR1 SGDLS and CDR2 YYNGEE. V lost 4 bases and J lost 0, with 14 bases in between.

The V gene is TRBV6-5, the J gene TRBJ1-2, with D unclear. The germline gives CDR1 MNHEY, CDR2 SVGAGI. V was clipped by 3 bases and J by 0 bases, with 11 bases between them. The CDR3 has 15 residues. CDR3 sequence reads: CASSYSPFPNYGYTF. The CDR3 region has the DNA TGTGCCAGCAGTTATAGTCCATTCCCTAACTATGGCTACACCTTC.

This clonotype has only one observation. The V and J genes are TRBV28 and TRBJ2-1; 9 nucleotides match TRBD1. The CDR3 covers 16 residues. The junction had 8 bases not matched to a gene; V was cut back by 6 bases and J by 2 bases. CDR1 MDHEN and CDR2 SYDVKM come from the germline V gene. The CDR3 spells CASSPSTGGTYNEQFF. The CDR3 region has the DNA TGTGCCAGCAGCCCAAGTACAGGGGGCACCTACAATGAGCAGTTCTTC.

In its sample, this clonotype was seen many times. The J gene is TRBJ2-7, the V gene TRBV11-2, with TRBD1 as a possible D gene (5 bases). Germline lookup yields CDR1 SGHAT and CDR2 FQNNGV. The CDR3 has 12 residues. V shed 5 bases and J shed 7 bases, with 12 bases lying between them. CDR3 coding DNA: TGTGCCAGCAGCGCCACCAGGGTAGAGCAGTACTTC. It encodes CASSATRVEQYF.

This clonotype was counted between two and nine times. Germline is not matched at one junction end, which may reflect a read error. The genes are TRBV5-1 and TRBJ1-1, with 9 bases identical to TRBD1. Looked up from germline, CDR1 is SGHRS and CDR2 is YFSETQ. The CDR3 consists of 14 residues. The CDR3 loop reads CASSLDRGDTEAFF. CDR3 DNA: TGCGCCAGCAGTTTGGACAGGGGTGACACTGAAGCTTTCTTT. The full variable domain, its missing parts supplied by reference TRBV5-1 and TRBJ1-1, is KAGVTQTPRYLIKTRGQQVTLSCSPISGHRSVSWYQQTPGQGLQFLFEYFSETQRNKGNFPGRFSGRQFSNSRSEMNVSTLELGDSALYLCASSLDRGDTEAFFGQGTRLTVV.

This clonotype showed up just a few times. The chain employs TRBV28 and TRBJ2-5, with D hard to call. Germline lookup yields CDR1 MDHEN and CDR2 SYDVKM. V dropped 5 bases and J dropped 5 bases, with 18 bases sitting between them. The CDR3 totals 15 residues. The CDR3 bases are TGTGCCAGCAGTCCCTCCCTCCACGAGTCGGAGACCCAGTACTTC. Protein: CASSPSLHESETQYF.

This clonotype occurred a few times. CDR3 loop: CSPSQPGELFF. The CDR3 coding sequence is TGCAGTCCATCACAACCCGGGGAGCTGTTTTTT. The V gene is TRBV20-1, the J gene TRBJ2-2; D not resolved. The CDR3 contains 11 residues. Germline V CDR1 and CDR2: DFQATT, SNEGSKA (reference sequence). V dropped 8 bases and J dropped 6 bases, with 10 bases sitting between them.

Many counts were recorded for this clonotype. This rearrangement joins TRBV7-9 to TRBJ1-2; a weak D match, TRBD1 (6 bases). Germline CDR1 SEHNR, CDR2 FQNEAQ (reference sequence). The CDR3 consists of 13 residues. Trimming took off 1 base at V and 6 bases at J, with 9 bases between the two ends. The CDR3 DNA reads TGTGCCAGCAGCTTAGGCGAGGGGGATGGCTACACCTTC. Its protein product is CASSLGEGDGYTF.

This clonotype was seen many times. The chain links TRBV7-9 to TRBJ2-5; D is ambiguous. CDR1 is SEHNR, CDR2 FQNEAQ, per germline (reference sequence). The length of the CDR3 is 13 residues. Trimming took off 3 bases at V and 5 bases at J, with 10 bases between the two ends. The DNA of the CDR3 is TGTGCCAGCAGCTTTATCTCTTTGGAGACCCAGTACTTC. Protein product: CASSFISLETQYF. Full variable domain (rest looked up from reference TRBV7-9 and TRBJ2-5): DTGVSQNPRHKITKRGQNVTFRCDPISEHNRLYWYRQTLGQGPEFLTYFQNEAQLEKSRLLSDRFSAERPKGSFSTLEIQRTEQGDSAMYLCASSFISLETQYFGPGTRLLVL.

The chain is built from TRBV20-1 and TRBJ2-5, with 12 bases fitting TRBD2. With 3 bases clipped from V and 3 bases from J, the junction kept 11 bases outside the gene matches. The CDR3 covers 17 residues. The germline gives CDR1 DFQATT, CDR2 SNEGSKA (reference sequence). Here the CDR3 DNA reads TGCAGTGCTAGGGGGGGGCTAGCGGGAGGGCCTGAAGAGACCCAGTACTTC. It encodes CSARGGLAGGPEETQYF.

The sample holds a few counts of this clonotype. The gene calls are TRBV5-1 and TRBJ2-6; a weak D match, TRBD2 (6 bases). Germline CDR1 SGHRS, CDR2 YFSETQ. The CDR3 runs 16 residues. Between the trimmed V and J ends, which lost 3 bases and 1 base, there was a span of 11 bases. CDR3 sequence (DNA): TGCGCCAGCAGCTCGGACGGAGGGTCTGGGGCCAACGTCCTGACTTTC. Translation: CASSSDGGSGANVLTF.

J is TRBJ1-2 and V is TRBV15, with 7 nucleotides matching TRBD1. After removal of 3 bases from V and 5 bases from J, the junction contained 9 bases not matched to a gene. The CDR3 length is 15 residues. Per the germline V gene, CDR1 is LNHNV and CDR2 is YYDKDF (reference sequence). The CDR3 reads CATSSHAGTAYGYTF. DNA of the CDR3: TGTGCCACCAGCAGCCACGCGGGGACAGCTTATGGCTACACCTTC. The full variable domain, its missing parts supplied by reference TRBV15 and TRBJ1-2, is DAMVIQNPRYQVTQFGKPVTLSCSQTLNHNVMYWYQQKSSQAPKLLFHYYDKDFNNEADTPDNFQSRRPNTSFCFLDIRSPGLGDTAMYLCATSSHAGTAYGYTFGSGTRLTVV.

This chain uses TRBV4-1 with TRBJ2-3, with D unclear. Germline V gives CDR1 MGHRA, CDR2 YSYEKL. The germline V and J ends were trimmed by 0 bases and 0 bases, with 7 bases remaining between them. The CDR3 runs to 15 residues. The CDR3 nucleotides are TGCGCCAGCAGCCAAGAGGGGTTTAGCACAGATACGCAGTATTTT. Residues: CASSQEGFSTDTQYF.

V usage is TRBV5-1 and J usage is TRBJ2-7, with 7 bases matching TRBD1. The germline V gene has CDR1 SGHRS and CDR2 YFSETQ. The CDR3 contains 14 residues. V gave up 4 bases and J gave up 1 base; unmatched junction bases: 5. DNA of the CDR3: TGCGCCAGCAGCACGGACAGGACTTCCTACGAGCAGTACTTC. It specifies CASSTDRTSYEQYF. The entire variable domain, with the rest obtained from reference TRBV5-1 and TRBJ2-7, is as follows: KAGVTQTPRYLIKTRGQQVTLSCSPISGHRSVSWYQQTPGQGLQFLFEYFSETQRNKGNFPGRFSGRQFSNSRSEMNVSTLELGDSALYLCASSTDRTSYEQYFGPGTRLTVT.

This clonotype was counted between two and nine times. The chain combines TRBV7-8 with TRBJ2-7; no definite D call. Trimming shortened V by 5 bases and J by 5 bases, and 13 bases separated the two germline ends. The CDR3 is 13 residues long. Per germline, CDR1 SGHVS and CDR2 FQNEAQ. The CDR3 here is CASSATPEDEQYF. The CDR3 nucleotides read TGTGCCAGCAGCGCGACGCCTGAGGACGAGCAGTACTTC.

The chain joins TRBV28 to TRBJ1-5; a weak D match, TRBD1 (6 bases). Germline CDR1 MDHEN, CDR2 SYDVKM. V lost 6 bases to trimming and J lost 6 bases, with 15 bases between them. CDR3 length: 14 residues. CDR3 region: CASSLRQAAQPQHF. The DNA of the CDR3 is TGTGCCAGCAGCCTCAGACAGGCCGCTCAGCCCCAGCATTTT.